This is a list of T cell receptor beta chains from one sample in a study of blood T cell repertoires in COVID-19. Assay used: immunoSEQ multiplex PCR; TCRdb lists only in-frame clones, some missing. The sample lists about 230,000 clones; about nine tenths were seen once. Specimen: peripheral blood. Every receptor here comes from a woman aged 55-70 years with acute or convalescent COVID-19. Both conserved end residues are part of each CDR3. The order of the fields is CDR3 protein, CDR3 DNA, J gene, CDR3 length, clone size, D gene, V gene. The D gene is left open where the match is weak. The listing skips clone size in some rows; elsewhere it reads once, few, many or a size class.

CSASQGERSSLEDWYSNQPQHF | TGCAGTGCTAGTCAAGGTGAGAGGTCTAGTCTTGAGGACTGGTATAGCAATCAGCCCCAGCATTTT | TRBJ1-5 | 22 | . | . | TRBV20-1
CASSFSTGEQYF | TGTGCCAGCAGCTTTTCGACTGGCGAGCAGTACTTC | TRBJ2-7 | 12 | few | . | TRBV7-9
CASSQGAPQKWARSNQPQHF | TGTGCCAGCAGCCAAGGTGCCCCACAGAAGTGGGCGCGAAGCAATCAGCCCCAGCATTTT | TRBJ1-5 | 20 | . | . | TRBV3-1/TRBV3-2
CASSEADRTGWFYEQYF | TGTGCCAGCAGTGAAGCGGATAGGACAGGGTGGTTCTACGAGCAGTACTTC | TRBJ2-7 | 17 | . | TRBD1 | TRBV6-1
CASSPPMGQGLYEQYF | TGTGCCAGCTCACCACCGATGGGACAGGGGTTATACGAGCAGTACTTC | TRBJ2-7 | 16 | . | TRBD1 | TRBV18
CASRGQSYGYTF | TGTGCCAGTAGGGGACAGAGCTATGGCTACACCTTC | TRBJ1-2 | 12 | once | TRBD1 | TRBV19
CASSPRGLAGEQYF | TGTGCCAGTAGTCCTCGGGGACTAGCTGGCGAGCAGTACTTC | TRBJ2-7 | 14 | . | TRBD2 | TRBV19
CASSYSITGGYGYTF | TGTGCCAGCAGTTACTCCATTACAGGGGGCTATGGCTACACCTTC | TRBJ1-2 | 15 | few | TRBD1 | TRBV6-5
CASSRGDTEAFF | TGTGCCAGCAGTCGGGGAGACACTGAAGCTTTCTTT | TRBJ1-1 | 12 | . | . | TRBV6-5
CASEGRDEKLFF | TGTGCCAGTGAGGGGAGGGATGAAAAACTGTTTTTT | TRBJ1-4 | 12 | once | . | TRBV12-3/TRBV12-4
CASSYAGNGDTQYF | TGTGCCAGCAGTTACGCGGGAAACGGTGATACGCAGTATTTT | TRBJ2-3 | 14 | . | . | TRBV6-5
CASSLGTLGAGAGYTF | TGCGCCAGCAGCTTGGGTACCCTTGGGGCAGGGGCTGGCTACACCTTC | TRBJ1-2 | 16 | . | . | TRBV5-1
CASRTGEGSPLHF | TGTGCCAGCAGGACAGGGGAGGGGTCACCCCTCCACTTT | TRBJ1-6 | 13 | . | TRBD1 | TRBV9
CASSFASNTEETQYF | TGCGCCAGCAGCTTCGCTTCTAATACAGAAGAGACCCAGTACTTC | TRBJ2-5 | 15 | . | . | TRBV5-1
CASSQERYTGELFF | TGTGCCAGCAGCCAAGAGAGGTACACCGGGGAGCTGTTTTTT | TRBJ2-2 | 14 | . | . | TRBV14
CASSMVGRVEAFF | TGTGCCAGTAGTATGGTTGGGAGGGTAGAAGCTTTCTTT | TRBJ1-1 | 13 | . | . | TRBV19
CASSQETESNYNEQFF | TGTGCCAGCAGCCAAGAAACCGAGTCCAACTACAATGAGCAGTTCTTC | TRBJ2-1 | 16 | . | . | TRBV14
CASSLQGREYGYTF | TGTGCCAGCAGTCTACAGGGAAGGGAGTATGGCTACACCTTC | TRBJ1-2 | 14 | . | . | TRBV6-2/TRBV6-3
CASSLRQGDTDTQYF | TGCGCCAGCAGCTTAAGACAGGGGGACACAGATACGCAGTATTTT | TRBJ2-3 | 15 | . | TRBD1 | TRBV5-1
CASSSATGLRGNQPQHF | TGTGCCAGCAGCTCCGCAACAGGCCTACGGGGCAATCAGCCCCAGCATTTT | TRBJ1-5 | 17 | . | . | TRBV7-2
CASKRDRVNQPQHF | TGTGCCAGTAAGAGGGACAGGGTGAATCAGCCCCAGCATTTT | TRBJ1-5 | 14 | . | TRBD1 | TRBV19
CASSIEAGRNTEAFF | TGTGCCAGTAGTATAGAGGCAGGGCGGAACACTGAAGCTTTCTTT | TRBJ1-1 | 15 | . | . | TRBV19
CASRSLLAGAGWNEQFF | TGCGCCAGCAGGAGCCTTTTAGCGGGAGCTGGCTGGAATGAGCAGTTCTTC | TRBJ2-1 | 17 | . | TRBD2 | TRBV10-2
CATRTGGNEKLFF | TGTGCCACCCGGACAGGGGGAAACGAAAAACTGTTTTTT | TRBJ1-4 | 13 | . | TRBD1 | TRBV19
CASSPRGQGARNTEAFF | TGTGCCAGCAGCCCCAGGGGCCAGGGGGCAAGGAACACTGAAGCTTTCTTT | TRBJ1-1 | 17 | . | TRBD1 | TRBV7-9
CASRLDTGTGYRPQHF | TGTGCCAGCAGGCTTGATACCGGGACAGGGTACCGGCCCCAGCATTTT | TRBJ1-5 | 16 | . | TRBD1 | TRBV28
CASSRQGAVGDGYTF | TGTGCCAGCAGTAGACAGGGGGCGGTAGGGGATGGCTACACCTTC | TRBJ1-2 | 15 | . | TRBD1 | TRBV27
CASSPFEREESEQFF | TGTGCCAGCAGCCCGTTCGAGCGGGAGGAAAGTGAGCAGTTCTTC | TRBJ2-1 | 15 | . | TRBD2 | TRBV9
CASTKGTGPYGYTF | TGTGCCAGTACCAAAGGGACAGGGCCCTATGGCTACACCTTC | TRBJ1-2 | 14 | . | TRBD1 | TRBV19
CAAGWDSSEQYF | TGTGCCGCAGGATGGGACAGTTCCGAGCAGTACTTC | TRBJ2-7 | 12 | . | TRBD1 | TRBV3-1/TRBV3-2
CSVALRRDYGYTF | TGCAGCGTTGCTCTTCGCAGGGACTATGGCTACACCTTC | TRBJ1-2 | 13 | . | . | TRBV29-1
CASRPGQVNNQPQHF | TGTGCCAGTAGGCCGGGACAAGTAAACAATCAGCCCCAGCATTTT | TRBJ1-5 | 15 | . | . | TRBV19
CASSLSDSSYNSPLHF | TGTGCCAGCAGCTTATCCGACAGCTCCTATAATTCACCCCTCCACTTT | TRBJ1-6 | 16 | . | . | TRBV11-2
CASSSSGSSYNEQFF | TGTGCCAGCAGCTCCAGCGGGAGCTCCTACAATGAGCAGTTCTTC | TRBJ2-1 | 15 | . | TRBD2 | TRBV28
CASSARTSGRGKNIQYF | TGTGCCAGCAGCGCCCGGACTAGCGGGAGGGGCAAAAACATTCAGTACTTC | TRBJ2-4 | 17 | once | TRBD2 | TRBV13
CASSNNRAPHQPQHF | TGTGCCAGCAGCAACAACAGGGCCCCTCATCAGCCCCAGCATTTT | TRBJ1-5 | 15 | . | . | TRBV21-1
CASSYWAGNRNYGYTF | TGTGCCAGCAGTTACTGGGCAGGGAATCGCAACTATGGCTACACCTTC | TRBJ1-2 | 16 | . | . | TRBV6-5
CSVRTSGDGTDTQYF | TGCAGCGTTCGGACTAGCGGGGATGGCACAGATACGCAGTATTTT | TRBJ2-3 | 15 | . | TRBD2 | TRBV29-1